This entry lists 22 T cell receptor beta chains sequenced from one sample in a study of early T cells in non-severe SARS-CoV-2 infection. TCRdb processed the 5' RACE reads anew with MiXCR; each CDR3 protein has one entry. In the table there are tens of thousands of distinct CDR3 sequences, roughly 10% of which are singletons. Material for sequencing was whole blood. These receptor sequences come from an adult who was a healthcare worker with PCR-confirmed SARS-CoV-2 infection or an uninfected control (not recorded which).

The chain uses TRBV4-3 and TRBJ2-1; D gene unclear. The CDR3 extends over 14 amino acids. Germline V gives CDR1 LGHNA, CDR2 YSLEER. V shed 0 bases and J shed 3 bases, with 6 bases lying between them. The CDR3 DNA is TGCGCCAGCAGCCAAGAGGGCTTCTACAATGAGCAGTTCTTC. This gives the protein CASSQEGFYNEQFF.

This clonotype was seen repeatedly, ten times or more. V gene TRBV7-8 combines with J gene TRBJ2-1, with TRBD2 identical over 12 bases. The V gene's germline CDR1 is SGHVS and CDR2 FQNEAQ. The CDR3 sequence is 18 residues long. Trimming at V came to 2 bases and at J to 4 bases, leaving 9 bases not matched to a gene. The DNA for the CDR3 is TGTGCCAGCAGCTTAAACCCCCGGACTAGCGGGATATACAATGAGCAGTTCTTC. Its protein product is CASSLNPRTSGIYNEQFF.

The J gene is TRBJ1-6, the V gene TRBV5-4, with D possibly TRBD1 on 6 matching bases. The germline gives CDR1 SGHNT, CDR2 YYREEE (reference sequence). The CDR3 is made up of 14 amino acids. V was shortened by 1 base and J by 8 bases, with 10 bases between the two germline ends. The CDR3 protein is CASSLYREDSPLHF. The CDR3 coding sequence is TGTGCCAGCAGCTTGTACAGGGAGGATTCACCCCTCCACTTT.

This clonotype was counted ten times or more. This chain links TRBV20-1 with TRBJ2-1; TRBD2 matches 8 bases. V dropped 3 bases and J dropped 5; count of bases not matched to a gene: 3. The CDR3 runs to 13 residues. The germline CDR1 and CDR2 sequences are DFQATT and SNEGSKA (reference sequence). The CDR3 spells CSASGRADNEQFF. For the CDR3, the DNA is TGCAGTGCTAGCGGGAGGGCCGACAATGAGCAGTTCTTC.

This clonotype has a count of ten or more. J is TRBJ1-2 and V is TRBV7-9; 11 nucleotides match TRBD1. CDR1 is SEHNR and CDR2 is FQNEAQ in the germline V gene (reference sequence). The CDR3 contains 15 residues. J lost 2 bases, V lost 3 bases, and 2 bases had no gene match. The CDR3 bases are TGTGCCAGCAGCTTTGGACAGGGGGCAAACTATGGCTACACCTTC. Residues: CASSFGQGANYGYTF.

The chain has TRBV4-1 and TRBJ2-7; D uncertain. Germline assignment: CDR1 MGHRA and CDR2 YSYEKL. This CDR3 contains 14 residues. Trimming pared 4 bases from V and 0 bases from J, leaving 10 bases between. The CDR3 loop reads CASSLSASSYEQYF. DNA of the CDR3: TGCGCCAGCAGCCTCTCGGCTAGCTCCTACGAGCAGTACTTC.

The table lists this clonotype with many counts. The chain couples TRBV29-1 to TRBJ2-7, with 8 bases aligning to TRBD2. CDR1 is SQVTM and CDR2 is ANQGSEA in the germline V gene. There are 12 residues in the CDR3. V gave up 7 bases and J gave up 0 bases; unmatched junction bases: 2. CDR3 sequence: CSAGGGSYEQYF. For the CDR3, the DNA is TGCAGCGCCGGGGGGGGCTCCTACGAGCAGTACTTC.

V and J are TRBV18 and TRBJ1-2, with D possibly being TRBD1 (5 bases). Trimming stripped 3 bases from V and 7 bases from J, with 15 bases between. The germline gives CDR1 KGHSH, CDR2 LQKENI. The CDR3 runs 14 residues. The CDR3 DNA reads TGTGCCAGCTCACCTGGGGGGACTGTCCGTGGCTACACCTTC. This translates into CASSPGGTVRGYTF. Variable domain in full (rest from reference TRBV18 and TRBJ1-2): NAGVMQNPRHLVRRRGQEARLRCSPMKGHSHVYWYRQLPEEGLKFMVYLQKENIIDESGMPKERFSAEFPKEGPSILRIQQVVRGDSAAYFCASSPGGTVRGYTFGSGTRLTVV.

V is TRBV10-3 and J is TRBJ2-5; no definite D call. Trimming removed 6 bases from V and 4 bases from J, with 15 bases in between. This CDR3 contains 14 residues. Germline CDR1 reads ENHRY; CDR2 reads SYGVKD. Here the CDR3 DNA reads TGTGCCATCAGAGATGACTCGGACCGAGAGACCCAGTACTTC. Protein sequence: CAIRDDSDRETQYF.

This clonotype was seen only a few times. This chain links TRBV4-3 with TRBJ2-2; TRBD1 might be the D (6 bases). This CDR3 contains 16 residues. CDR1 is LGHNA and CDR2 is YSLEER in the germline V gene. The V end lost 0 bases, the J end lost 2 bases, and 10 bases lay between the germline ends. CDR3 DNA sequence: TGCGCCAGCAGCCAAGAAGAACAGGGCAACACCGGGGAGCTGTTTTTT. It translates to CASSQEEQGNTGELFF.

This clonotype was observed a few times. The chain combines TRBV12-3 or TRBV12-4 with TRBJ2-1; 8 nucleotides match TRBD1. The V segment lost 4 bases and the J segment 7 bases; nucleotides outside the gene matches: 18. The CDR3 spans 18 residues. The CDR3 region has the DNA TGTGCCAGCAGTTCCTACCTCCGGACAGGGAATCGGGTTAATGAGCAGTTCTTC. Protein product: CASSSYLRTGNRVNEQFF.

The J gene is TRBJ2-5, the V gene TRBV28; 8 bases line up with TRBD2. V was clipped by 10 bases and J by 7 bases; unmatched bases: 5. The CDR3 runs 11 residues. CDR1 is MDHEN and CDR2 is SYDVKM in the germline V gene. In nucleotides, the CDR3 is TGTGCCACCGGGAGGGGCGGGACCCAGTACTTC. The encoded protein is CATGRGGTQYF.

The chain recombines TRBV5-1 with TRBJ1-6; 8 bases match TRBD1. Germline V gene data show CDR1 as SGHRS and CDR2 as YFSETQ. V dropped 3 bases and J dropped 7; count of bases not matched to a gene: 6. This CDR3 region has 15 residues. In DNA form, the CDR3 reads TGCGCCAGCAGCTACCCGGACAGGGAAAATTCACCCCTCCACTTT. Protein: CASSYPDRENSPLHF.

This clonotype is medium-sized by share. The V and J genes are TRBV28 and TRBJ2-1; D gene ambiguous. The germline CDR1 and CDR2 sequences are MDHEN and SYDVKM. V lost 8 bases and J lost 16, with 15 bases in between. This CDR3 contains 10 residues. The DNA for the CDR3 is TGTGCCAGCGGTAGGCCGGGTTTTTTCTTC. Translating it yields CASGRPGFFF.

This chain's CDR3 is CASSLIWRQSYEQYF. The CDR3 DNA sequence: TGTGCCAGCAGTTTAATCTGGAGGCAGTCCTACGAGCAGTACTTC. The chain is built from TRBV12-3 or TRBV12-4 and TRBJ2-7; D is possibly TRBD2 (5 bases). The V gene lost 2 bases and the J gene lost 1 base, with 12 bases spanning the gap. This CDR3 spans 15 amino acids.

The V gene is TRBV6-2 or TRBV6-3, the J gene TRBJ2-1, with no clear D. CDR1 is MNHEY and CDR2 is SVGEGT in the germline V gene. The CDR3 length is 16 residues. V was cut by 6 bases and J by 7 bases, with 22 bases left in between. DNA of the CDR3: TGTGCCAGCAGCCCTTGGAACGTAGGTGAAGGTAATGAGCAGTTCTTC. This gives the protein CASSPWNVGEGNEQFF.

This clonotype was recorded at least ten times. J is TRBJ2-1 and V is TRBV7-2, with D perhaps matching TRBD2 (5 bases). V gave up 5 bases and J gave up 6 bases, with 20 bases separating them. The CDR3 spans 16 residues. The germline V gene has CDR1 SGHTA and CDR2 FQGNSA. The DNA for the CDR3 is TGTGCCAGCAGCCGCTTCCTGGACGGGATCCTCAATGAGCAGTTCTTC. This gives the protein CASSRFLDGILNEQFF.

This clonotype has a count of ten or more. V and J are TRBV12-3 or TRBV12-4 and TRBJ2-7; TRBD1 is a possible D gene (6 bases). This CDR3 region has 11 residues. V lost 8 bases and J 9 bases, leaving 14 bases between the germline ends. Here the CDR3 DNA reads TGTGCCAGCTCCTTGGGCAGGGGGCAGTACTTC. The encoded protein is CASSLGRGQYF.

This clonotype was counted only a few times. V and J are TRBV7-6 and TRBJ2-5; 11 bases match TRBD2. The V and J ends lost 5 bases and 5 bases, in that order; junction bases with no gene match: 10. The germline V gene encodes CDR1 SGHVS and CDR2 FNYEAQ. The CDR3 spans 16 residues. CDR3 DNA: TGTGCCAGCAGCGGACCACTAGCGGGAGTTAGGGAGACCCAGTACTTC. This gives the protein CASSGPLAGVRETQYF.

This clonotype was recorded at least ten times. This rearrangement joins TRBV20-1 to TRBJ1-2; D unclear. The CDR3 runs 12 residues. The V gene's germline CDR1 is DFQATT and CDR2 SNEGSKA (reference sequence). Trimming stripped 3 bases from V and 3 bases from J, with 8 bases between. CDR3 sequence: CSASISDYGYTF. As DNA, the CDR3 is TGCAGTGCTAGTATCTCTGACTATGGCTACACCTTC.

This clonotype has a count of ten or more. J is TRBJ2-7 and V is TRBV4-1, with a possible D match to TRBD2 (5 bases). V lost 4 bases and J lost 2, with 12 bases in between. Germline CDR1 reads MGHRA; CDR2 reads YSYEKL. The CDR3 runs to 14 residues. The CDR3 region is CASSLSSVAYEQYF. The CDR3 DNA follows: TGCGCCAGCAGCCTTAGTAGCGTAGCCTACGAGCAGTACTTC.

This sequence joins TRBV28 and TRBJ1-1; D not certain. V was clipped by 3 bases and J by 8 bases, with 10 bases between them. Germline loops: CDR1 MDHEN, CDR2 SYDVKM. The CDR3 spans 12 residues. The CDR3 nucleotides are TGTGCCAGCAGTTTTGAGAGTCAGGAAGCTTTCTTT. Translating gives CASSFESQEAFF.